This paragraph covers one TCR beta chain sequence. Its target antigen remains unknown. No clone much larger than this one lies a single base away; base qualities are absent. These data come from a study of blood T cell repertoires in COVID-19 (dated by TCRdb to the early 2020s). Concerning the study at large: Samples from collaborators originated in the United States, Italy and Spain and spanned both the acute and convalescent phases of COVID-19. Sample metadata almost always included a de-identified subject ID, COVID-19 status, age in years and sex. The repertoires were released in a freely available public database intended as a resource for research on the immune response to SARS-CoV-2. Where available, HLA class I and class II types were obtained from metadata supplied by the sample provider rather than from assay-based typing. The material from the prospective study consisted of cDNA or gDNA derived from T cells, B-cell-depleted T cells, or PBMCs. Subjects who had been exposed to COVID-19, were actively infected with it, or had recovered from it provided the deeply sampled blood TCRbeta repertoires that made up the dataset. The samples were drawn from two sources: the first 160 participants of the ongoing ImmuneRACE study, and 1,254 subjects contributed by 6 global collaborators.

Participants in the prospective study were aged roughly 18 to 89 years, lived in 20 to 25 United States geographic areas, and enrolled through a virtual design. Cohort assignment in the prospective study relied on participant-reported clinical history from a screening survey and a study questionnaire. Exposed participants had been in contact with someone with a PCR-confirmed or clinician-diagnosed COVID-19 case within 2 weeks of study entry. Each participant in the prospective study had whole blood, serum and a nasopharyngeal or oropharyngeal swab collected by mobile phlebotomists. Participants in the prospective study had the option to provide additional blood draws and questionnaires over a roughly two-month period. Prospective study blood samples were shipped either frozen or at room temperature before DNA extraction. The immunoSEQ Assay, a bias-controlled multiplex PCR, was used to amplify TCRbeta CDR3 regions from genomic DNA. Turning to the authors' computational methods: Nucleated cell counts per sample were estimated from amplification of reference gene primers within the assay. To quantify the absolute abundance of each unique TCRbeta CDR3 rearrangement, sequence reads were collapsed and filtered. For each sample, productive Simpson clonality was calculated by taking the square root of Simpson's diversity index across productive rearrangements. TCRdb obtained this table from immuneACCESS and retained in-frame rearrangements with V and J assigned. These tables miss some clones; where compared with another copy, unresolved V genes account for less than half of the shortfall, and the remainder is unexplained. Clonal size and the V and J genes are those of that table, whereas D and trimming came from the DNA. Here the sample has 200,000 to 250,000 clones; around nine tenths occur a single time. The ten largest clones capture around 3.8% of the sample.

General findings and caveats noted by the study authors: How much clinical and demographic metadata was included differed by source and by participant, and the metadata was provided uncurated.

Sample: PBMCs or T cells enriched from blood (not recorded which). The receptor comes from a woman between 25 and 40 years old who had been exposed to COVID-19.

The nucleotides are TGTGCCAGCAGCTTACGTTCGGACAGGGCTTTTTTGGAGACCCAGTACTTC. This sequence encodes CASSLRSDRAFLETQYF. Recombination joined TRBV11-2 with TRBJ2-5, with 8 bases in between that match TRBD1. Trimming leaves V shorter by 2 bases and J shorter by 5 bases, with the junction holding 13 bases beyond the gene matches. The CDR3 sequence holds 17 residues, the cysteine and phenylalanine included. Only CDR3 DNA remains: 51 bases, in frame from the first base. The germline V gene provides CDR1 SGHAT and CDR2 FQNNGV.